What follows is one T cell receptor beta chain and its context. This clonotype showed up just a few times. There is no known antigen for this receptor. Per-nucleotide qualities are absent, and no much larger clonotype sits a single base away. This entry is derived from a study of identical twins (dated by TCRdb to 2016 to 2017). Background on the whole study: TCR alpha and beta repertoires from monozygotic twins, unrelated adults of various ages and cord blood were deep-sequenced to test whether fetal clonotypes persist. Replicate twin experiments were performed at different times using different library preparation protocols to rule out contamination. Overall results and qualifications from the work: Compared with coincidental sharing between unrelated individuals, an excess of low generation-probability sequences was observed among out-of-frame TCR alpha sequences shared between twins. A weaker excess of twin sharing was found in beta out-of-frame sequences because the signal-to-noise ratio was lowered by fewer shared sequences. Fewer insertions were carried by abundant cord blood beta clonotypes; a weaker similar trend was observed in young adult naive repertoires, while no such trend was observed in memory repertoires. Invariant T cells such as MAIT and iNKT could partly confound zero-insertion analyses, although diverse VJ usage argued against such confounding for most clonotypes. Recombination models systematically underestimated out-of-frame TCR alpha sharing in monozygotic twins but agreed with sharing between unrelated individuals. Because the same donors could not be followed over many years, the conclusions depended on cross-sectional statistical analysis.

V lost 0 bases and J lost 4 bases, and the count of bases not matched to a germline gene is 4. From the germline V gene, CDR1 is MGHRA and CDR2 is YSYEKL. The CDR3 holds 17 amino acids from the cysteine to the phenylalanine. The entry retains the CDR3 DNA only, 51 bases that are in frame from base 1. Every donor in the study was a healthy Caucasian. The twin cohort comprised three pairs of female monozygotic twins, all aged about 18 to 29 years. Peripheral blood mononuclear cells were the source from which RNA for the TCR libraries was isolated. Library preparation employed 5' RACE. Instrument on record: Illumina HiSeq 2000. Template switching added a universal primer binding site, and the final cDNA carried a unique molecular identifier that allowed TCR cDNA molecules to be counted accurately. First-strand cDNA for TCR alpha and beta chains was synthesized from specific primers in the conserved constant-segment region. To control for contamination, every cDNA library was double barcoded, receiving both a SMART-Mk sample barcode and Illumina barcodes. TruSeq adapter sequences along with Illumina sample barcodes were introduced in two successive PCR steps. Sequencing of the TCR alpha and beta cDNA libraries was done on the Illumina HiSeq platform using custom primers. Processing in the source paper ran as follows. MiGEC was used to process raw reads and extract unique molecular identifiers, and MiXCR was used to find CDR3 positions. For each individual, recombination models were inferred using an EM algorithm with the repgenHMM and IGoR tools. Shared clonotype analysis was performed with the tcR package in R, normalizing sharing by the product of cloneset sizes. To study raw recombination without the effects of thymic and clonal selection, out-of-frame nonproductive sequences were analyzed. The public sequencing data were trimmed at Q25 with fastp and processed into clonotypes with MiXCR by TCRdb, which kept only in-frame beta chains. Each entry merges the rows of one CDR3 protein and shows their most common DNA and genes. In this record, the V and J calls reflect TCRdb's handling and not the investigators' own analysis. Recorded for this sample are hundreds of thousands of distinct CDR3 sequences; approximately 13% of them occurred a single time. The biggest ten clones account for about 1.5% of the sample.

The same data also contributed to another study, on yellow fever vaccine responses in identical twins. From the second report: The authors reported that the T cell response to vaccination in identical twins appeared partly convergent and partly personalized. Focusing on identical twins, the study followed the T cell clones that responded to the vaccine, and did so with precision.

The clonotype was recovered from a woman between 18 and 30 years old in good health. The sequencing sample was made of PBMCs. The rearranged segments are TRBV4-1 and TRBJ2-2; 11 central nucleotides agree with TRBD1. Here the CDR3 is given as CASSQEGTGGFTGELFF. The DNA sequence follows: TGCGCCAGCAGCCAAGAAGGGACAGGGGGTTTCACCGGGGAGCTGTTTTTT.